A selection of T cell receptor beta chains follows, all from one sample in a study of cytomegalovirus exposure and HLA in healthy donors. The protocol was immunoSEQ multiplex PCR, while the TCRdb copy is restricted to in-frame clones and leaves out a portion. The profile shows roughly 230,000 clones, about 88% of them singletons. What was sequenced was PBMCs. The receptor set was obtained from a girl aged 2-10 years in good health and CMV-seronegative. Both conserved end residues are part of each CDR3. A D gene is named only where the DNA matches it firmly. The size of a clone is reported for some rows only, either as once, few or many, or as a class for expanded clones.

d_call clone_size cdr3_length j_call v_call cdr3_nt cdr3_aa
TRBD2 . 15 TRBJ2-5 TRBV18 TGTGCCAGCTCACCACCGGGACTAGCAAAAGAGACCCAGTACTTC CASSPPGLAKETQYF
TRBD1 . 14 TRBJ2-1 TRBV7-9 TGTGCCAGCAGCTTGGACAGGGGTACGGATGAGCAGTTCTTC CASSLDRGTDEQFF
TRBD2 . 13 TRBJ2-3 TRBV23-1 TGCGCCGCCGGGACTAGCGACACAGATACGCAGTATTTT CAAGTSDTDTQYF
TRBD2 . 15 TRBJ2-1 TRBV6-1 TGTGCCAGCAGTGAAGTCAGCGGGGGGGCCTGGGAGCAGTTCTTC CASSEVSGGAWEQFF
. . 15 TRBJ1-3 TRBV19 TGTGCCAGTAGTATTTACCGGGGCTCTGGAAACACCATATATTTT CASSIYRGSGNTIYF
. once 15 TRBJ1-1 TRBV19 TGTGCCAGTAGTATATCGGAGGGGTCGAACACTGAAGCTTTCTTT CASSISEGSNTEAFF
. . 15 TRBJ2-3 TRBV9 TGTGCCAGCAGTAGACTAGATAGGGGCACAGATACGCAGTATTTT CASSRLDRGTDTQYF
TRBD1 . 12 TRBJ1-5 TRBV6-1 TGTGCCAGCACCTTGCAGGGGGAGCCCCAGCATTTT CASTLQGEPQHF
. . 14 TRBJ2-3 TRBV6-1 TGTGCCAGCTTCAGGGTGGGGGCCACAGATACGCAGTATTTT CASFRVGATDTQYF
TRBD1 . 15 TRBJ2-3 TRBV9 TGTGCCAGCAGCGTAGACGACAGGGTAAGGGCTACGCAGTATTTT CASSVDDRVRATQYF
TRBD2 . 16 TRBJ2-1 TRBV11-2 TGTGCCAGCAGCTCCCCTCTCCTGCGGGAGTATAATGAGCAGTTCTTC CASSSPLLREYNEQFF
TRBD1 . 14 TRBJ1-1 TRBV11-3 TGTGCCAGCAGCCCCCGGACAGGGGGCTGTGAAGCTTTCTTT CASSPRTGGCEAFF
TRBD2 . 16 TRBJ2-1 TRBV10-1 TGCGCCAGCAGTGAGTCCCTTAGCGGGGTTTACAATGAGCAGTTCTTC CASSESLSGVYNEQFF
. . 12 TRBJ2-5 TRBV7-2 TGTGCCAGCAGCTTCCTCCAAGAGACCCAGTACTTC CASSFLQETQYF
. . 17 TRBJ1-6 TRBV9 TGTGCCAGCAGCCGCGAAGGGGGGGGCATATATAATTCACCCCTCCACTTT CASSREGGGIYNSPLHF
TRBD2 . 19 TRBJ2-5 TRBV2 TGTGCCAGCAGTGTAGTTCCCCTCTGGGTCCAGCGGGGAGGGGAGACCCAGTACTTC CASSVVPLWVQRGGETQYF
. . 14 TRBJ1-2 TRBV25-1 TGTGCCAGCAGTGGGGGCCTCCGAGGCTATGGCTACACCTTC CASSGGLRGYGYTF
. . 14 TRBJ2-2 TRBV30 TGTGCCTGGAAACAGGGAACGAACACCGGGGAGCTGTTTTTT CAWKQGTNTGELFF
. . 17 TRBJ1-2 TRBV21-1 TGTGCCAGCAGCAAAGACGGGGTGGCCAAAGAGGACTATGGCTACACCTTC CASSKDGVAKEDYGYTF
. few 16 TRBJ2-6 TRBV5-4 TGTGCCAGCAGCTCGGTCTCCGCATCCGGGGCCAACGTCCTGACTTTC CASSSVSASGANVLTF
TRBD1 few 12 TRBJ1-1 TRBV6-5 TGTGCCAGCTTCACAGGGGTTACTGAAGCTTTCTTT CASFTGVTEAFF
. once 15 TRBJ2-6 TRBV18 TGTGCCAGCTCACCAGAGGGCTCCGGGGCCAACGTCCTGACTTTC CASSPEGSGANVLTF
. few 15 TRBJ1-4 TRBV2 TGTGCCAGCAGTCCCCTACGACTAGCTCCTGAAAAACTGTTTTTT CASSPLRLAPEKLFF
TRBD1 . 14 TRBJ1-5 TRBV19 TGTGCCAGTAACTCCGGGACAGACTTTCAGCCCCAGCATTTT CASNSGTDFQPQHF
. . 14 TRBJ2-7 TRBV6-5 TGTGCCAGCAGTCGACAGGGGAGGGCCTACGAGCAGTACTTC CASSRQGRAYEQYF
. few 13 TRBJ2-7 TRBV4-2 TGTGCCAGCAGCCACAGCGGCACCTACGAGCAGTACTTC CASSHSGTYEQYF
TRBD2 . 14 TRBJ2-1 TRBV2 TGTGCCAGCAGACTAGCGGGCTCCTACAATGAGCAGTTCTTC CASRLAGSYNEQFF
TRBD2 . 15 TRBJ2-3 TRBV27 TGTGCCAGCCGTGGGACCGCGGGGGGTACAGATACGCAGTATTTT CASRGTAGGTDTQYF
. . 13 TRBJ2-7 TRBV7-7 TGTGCCAGCAGCTTAAACGGAGGATACGAGCAGTACTTC CASSLNGGYEQYF
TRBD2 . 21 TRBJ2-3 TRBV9 TGTGCCAGCAGCGTAGCTACCCCTAGCGGGGGGGCCCCTACTAGCACAGATACGCAGTATTTT CASSVATPSGGAPTSTDTQYF
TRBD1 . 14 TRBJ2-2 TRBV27 TGTGCCAGCAGTTTTGGGACAGGGGTCGGGGAGCTGTTTTTT CASSFGTGVGELFF
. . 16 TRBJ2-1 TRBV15 TGTGCCACCAGCAGACTGCGTGGAGGGGAGAGAGGGGAGCAGTTCTTC CATSRLRGGERGEQFF
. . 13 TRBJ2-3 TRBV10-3 TGTGCCATCAGTGAGAGGGAGACAGATACGCAGTATTTT CAISERETDTQYF
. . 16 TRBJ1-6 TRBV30 TGTGCCTGGAGTGTAAACCGGGGGGTGAATCCCTCACCCCTCCACTTT CAWSVNRGVNPSPLHF
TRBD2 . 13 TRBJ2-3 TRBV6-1 TGTGCCAGCAGAGGGACTAGCGGAGATACGCAGTATTTT CASRGTSGDTQYF
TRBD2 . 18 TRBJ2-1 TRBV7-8 TGTGCCAGCAGCTTATTTACTAGCGGGAGGGGGAGCTACAATGAGCAGTTCTTC CASSLFTSGRGSYNEQFF
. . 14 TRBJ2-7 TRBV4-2 TGTGCCAGCAGCCATCTGGGCGACTCCTACGAGCAGTACTTC CASSHLGDSYEQYF
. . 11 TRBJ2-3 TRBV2 TGTGCCAGCAGTCTCACAGATACGCAGTATTTT CASSLTDTQYF
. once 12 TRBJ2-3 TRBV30 TGTGCCTGGGACCGGACTCCAGATACGCAGTATTTT CAWDRTPDTQYF
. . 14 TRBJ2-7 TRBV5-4 TGTGCCAGCAGCTTGGTCGAGCGCTCCTACGAGCAGTACTTC CASSLVERSYEQYF
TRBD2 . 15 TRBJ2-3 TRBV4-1 TGCGCCAGCAGCCAAAGCGGGGGGGCCACAGATACGCAGTATTTT CASSQSGGATDTQYF
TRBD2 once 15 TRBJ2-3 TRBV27 TGTGCCAGCAGCCGACTAGCGGGAGGGCCGGATACGCAGTATTTT CASSRLAGGPDTQYF
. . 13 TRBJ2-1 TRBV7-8 TGTGCCAGCAGCCCAGCGACGTTCAATGAGCAGTTCTTC CASSPATFNEQFF
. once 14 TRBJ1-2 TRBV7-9 TGTGCCAGCAGCTTAGATACTGGGGAGAGTGGCTACACCTTC CASSLDTGESGYTF
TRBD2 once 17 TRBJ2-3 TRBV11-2 TGTGCCAGCAGCTTAGTAGCGGGAGGATTCGGAACAGATACGCAGTATTTT CASSLVAGGFGTDTQYF
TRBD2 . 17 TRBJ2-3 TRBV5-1 TGCGCCAGCAGCCCGATGACTAGCGGAGGATTTACAGATACGCAGTATTTT CASSPMTSGGFTDTQYF
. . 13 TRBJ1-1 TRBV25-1 TGTGCCAGCAGTGTACAGGGTATCACTGAAGCTTTCTTT CASSVQGITEAFF
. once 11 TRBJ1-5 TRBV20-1 TGCAGTGCTACCGTGAGGCAGCCCCAGCATTTT CSATVRQPQHF
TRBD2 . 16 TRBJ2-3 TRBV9 TGTGCCAGCAGCGTATTAGCGGGCAACGGGGGAGATACGCAGTATTTT CASSVLAGNGGDTQYF
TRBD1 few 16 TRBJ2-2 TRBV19 TGTGCCAGTAGAACTCCGGGACAGGGAGCCACCGGGGAGCTGTTTTTT CASRTPGQGATGELFF
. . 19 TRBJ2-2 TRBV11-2 TGTGCCAGCAGCCAAAAGGAGGCTAGGGGGGGGGCGAACACCGGGGAGCTGTTTTTT CASSQKEARGGANTGELFF